Presented here are 29 T cell receptor beta chains from one specimen sequenced in a study of blood T cell repertoires in COVID-19. The method was immunoSEQ multiplex PCR; TCRdb's version includes in-frame clones alone and lacks a portion of them. The table lists roughly 200,000 clones, 70% to 90% of them singletons, with 4% to 5% in the top ten. The sample was peripheral blood. Receptors were obtained from a woman aged 25 to 39 with acute or convalescent COVID-19.

The V gene is TRBV13, the J gene TRBJ2-3; 10 positions match TRBD2. J was trimmed by 5 bases and V by 4 bases; bases with no gene match: 3. The germline V gene has CDR1 PRHDT and CDR2 FYEKMQ (reference sequence). This CDR3 contains 14 residues. The CDR3: CASSSSGRGDTQYF. CDR3 coding DNA: TGTGCCAGCAGCTCTAGCGGGAGAGGAGATACGCAGTATTTT.

The chain links TRBV2 to TRBJ1-5, with no clear D. The germline V and J ends were trimmed by 7 bases and 0 bases, with 16 bases remaining between them. The CDR3 is made up of 16 amino acids. Germline CDR1 reads SNHLY; CDR2 reads FYNNEI. CDR3 sequence: CASTDSGSTSNQPQHF. CDR3 nucleotide sequence: TGTGCCAGCACTGACTCCGGGTCGACTAGCAATCAGCCCCAGCATTTT. The whole variable domain, remainder taken from reference TRBV2 and TRBJ1-5, is EPEVTQTPSHQVTQMGQEVILRCVPISNHLYFYWYRQILGQKVEFLVSFYNNEISEKSEIFDDQFSVERPDGSNFTLKIRSTKLEDSAMYFCASTDSGSTSNQPQHFGDGTRLSIL.

V and J are TRBV19 and TRBJ1-4, with D unclear. The CDR3 is 11 amino acids. V was pared by 6 bases and J by 7 bases, with 6 bases between. Germline assignment: CDR1 LNHDA and CDR2 SQIVND (reference sequence). The CDR3 nucleotides are TGTGCCAGTAGCCTGTCTGAAAAACTGTTTTTT. This sequence encodes CASSLSEKLFF. Variable domain in full (rest from reference TRBV19 and TRBJ1-4): DGGITQSPKYLFRKEGQNVTLSCEQNLNHDAMYWYRQDPGQGLRLIYYSQIVNDFQKGDIAEGYSVSREKKESFPLTVTSAQKNPTAFYLCASSLSEKLFFGSGTQLSVL.

The rearrangement uses TRBV10-1 and TRBJ2-1; D is uncertain. Germline V gene sequence: CDR1 WNHNN, CDR2 SYGVQD (reference sequence). The CDR3 sequence is 11 residues long. Deletions cut 7 bases from V and 9 bases from J, with 10 bases between. CDR3 amino acids: CASKHPGEQFF. The CDR3 region has the DNA TGCGCCAGCAAACATCCGGGTGAGCAGTTCTTC.

The V and J genes are TRBV4-2 and TRBJ1-4, with TRBD1 matching 7 bases. The CDR3 runs 12 residues. Trimming took 11 bases from V and 4 from J; bases not matched to a gene: 4. Germline loops: CDR1 LGHNA, CDR2 YNFKEQ. CDR3 region: CAGRDSNEKLFF. Here the CDR3 DNA reads TGTGCCGGTCGGGACAGTAATGAAAAACTGTTTTTT.

V gene TRBV3-1 (or the pseudogene TRBV3-2) combines with J gene TRBJ2-2; D not resolved. Germline assignment: CDR1 LGHDT and CDR2 YNNKEL (reference sequence). CDR3 length equals 14 residues. V shed 6 bases and J shed 6 bases, with 14 bases lying between them. The CDR3 spells CASRRRGSAGELFF. CDR3 nucleotide sequence: TGTGCCAGCAGACGACGAGGTTCGGCCGGGGAGCTGTTTTTT.

The chain recombines TRBV2 with TRBJ1-1; TRBD1 matches 8 bases. Trimming at V came to 8 bases and at J to 1 base, leaving 3 bases not matched to a gene. This CDR3 contains 13 residues. Germline assignment: CDR1 SNHLY and CDR2 FYNNEI. As DNA, the CDR3 is TGTGCCAGCTGGGGACAGGAGAACACTGAAGCTTTCTTT. It yields the protein CASWGQENTEAFF.

This clone is a singleton in its sample. The gene calls are TRBV7-9 and TRBJ2-6; D unclear. Germline V gives CDR1 SEHNR, CDR2 FQNEAQ (reference sequence). The CDR3 has 12 residues. V was trimmed by 9 bases and J by 2 bases, leaving 5 bases between them. The CDR3 DNA follows: TGTGCCAGTGGCCCTGGGGCCAACGTCCTGACTTTC. The encoded protein is CASGPGANVLTF.

The J gene is TRBJ2-7, the V gene TRBV6-5; 9 positions agree with TRBD2. Germline V gene sequence: CDR1 MNHEY, CDR2 SVGAGI. With V trimmed by 8 bases and J by 4 bases, 6 bases remained unmatched. This CDR3 is 13 amino acids long. In DNA, the CDR3 is TGTGCCAGCGGAGCGGGAGGAGGATACGAGCAGTACTTC. It yields the protein CASGAGGGYEQYF.

This clone was detected a few times. This chain connects TRBV19 to TRBJ2-1; TRBD1 agrees at 8 bases. With V trimmed by 6 bases and J by 3 bases, 7 bases remained unmatched. The germline V gene has CDR1 LNHDA and CDR2 SQIVND (reference sequence). The CDR3 length is 15 residues. The CDR3 DNA follows: TGTGCCAGTAGGAAAGGTGACAGGGGCTACAATGAGCAGTTCTTC. The encoded protein is CASRKGDRGYNEQFF.

The rearrangement links TRBV5-1 to TRBJ1-3; D possibly corresponds to TRBD1 (6 bases). This CDR3 spans 14 amino acids. The V gene's germline CDR1 is SGHRS and CDR2 YFSETQ. Trimming cost V 7 bases and J 7 bases, with 18 bases left between them. The CDR3 here is CASGAGARGNTIYF. The CDR3 nucleotides read TGCGCCAGCGGGGCAGGGGCAAGGGGGAACACCATATATTTT.

This sequence joins TRBV11-2 and TRBJ2-3, with unresolved D. There are 16 residues in the CDR3. Trimming left V 0 bases short and J 5 bases short, with 15 bases between. CDR1 is SGHAT and CDR2 is FQNNGV in the germline V gene. The CDR3 region is CASSLDHARIGDTQYF. The CDR3 nucleotides read TGTGCCAGCAGCTTAGATCACGCTAGGATTGGAGATACGCAGTATTTT.

This chain connects TRBV9 to TRBJ2-6, with a tentative D call TRBD2 (6 bases). Per the germline V gene, CDR1 is SGDLS and CDR2 is YYNGEE. There are 18 residues in the CDR3. V shed 1 base and J shed 2 bases, with 16 bases lying between them. The chain's CDR3 is CASSVPRDSAAGANVLTF. DNA for the CDR3: TGTGCCAGCAGCGTACCCCGGGACTCTGCTGCTGGGGCCAACGTCCTGACTTTC. The variable domain in full, with the rest retrieved from reference TRBV9 and TRBJ2-6, is DSGVTQTPKHLITATGQRVTLRCSPRSGDLSVYWYQQSLDQGLQFLIQYYNGEERAKGNILERFSAQQFPDLHSELNLSSLELGDSALYFCASSVPRDSAAGANVLTFGAGSRLTVL.

This clone was detected a few times. The chain joins TRBV7-2 to TRBJ1-5, with a tentative D call TRBD1 (6 bases). Germline V lookup: CDR1 SGHTA, CDR2 FQGNSA. The V and J ends lost 1 base and 9 bases respectively, with 13 bases between them. The CDR3 runs to 14 residues. The CDR3 here is CASSLDRVETPQHF. DNA of the CDR3: TGTGCCAGCAGCTTAGACAGGGTTGAGACGCCCCAGCATTTT.

This clone was found a few times. The gene calls are TRBV6-2 or TRBV6-3 and TRBJ2-1; TRBD2 matches 9 bases. The CDR3 sequence is 15 residues long. V was clipped by 5 bases and J by 10 bases; unmatched bases: 12. Germline loops: CDR1 MNHEY, CDR2 SVGEGT. In nucleotides, the CDR3 is TGTGCCAGCAGTCAAGACGCGGGAGGGCATAGAGAGCAGTTCTTC. Amino acid sequence: CASSQDAGGHREQFF.

The chain is built from TRBV4-1 and TRBJ2-1, with D maybe TRBD1 (6 bases). The CDR3 length is 12 residues. CDR1 MGHRA and CDR2 YSYEKL come from the germline V gene. V dropped 6 bases and J dropped 10 bases, with 13 bases sitting between them. DNA for the CDR3: TGCGCCAGCAGAAACCGTAGGGGGGAGCAGTTCTTC. This encodes CASRNRRGEQFF.

Details on this clone: This may stem from a read error, because a much larger clone lies one nucleotide away. This sample also contains other DNA sequences that code for the same CDR3. This chain links TRBV5-6 with TRBJ2-6; D call uncertain. This CDR3 region has 15 residues. The V end was cut by 0 bases, the J end by 0 bases, with 4 bases between. Per the germline V gene, CDR1 is SGHDT and CDR2 is YYEEEE. The CDR3 loop reads CASSLGASGANVLTF. The CDR3 DNA reads TGTGCCAGCAGCTTGGGGGCCTCTGGGGCCAACGTCCTGACTTTC.

The chain joins TRBV11-2 to TRBJ2-7, with D possibly matching TRBD2 (5 bases). Germline values: CDR1 SGHAT, CDR2 FQNNGV. The CDR3 is 15 amino acids. The V end lost 5 bases, the J end lost 6 bases, and 20 bases lay between the germline ends. Here the CDR3 DNA reads TGTGCCAGCAGCACCCAAATACTAGGATCGGGCGAGCAGTACTTC. Its translation: CASSTQILGSGEQYF.

J is TRBJ2-1 and V is TRBV30; D is undetermined. The V end was cut by 5 bases, the J end by 5 bases, with 16 bases between. CDR1 GTSNPN and CDR2 SVGIG come from the germline V gene (reference sequence). There are 14 residues in the CDR3. The DNA for the CDR3 is TGTGCCTGGTCACCAGTCGGGTTGAACAATGAGCAGTTCTTC. Its protein is CAWSPVGLNNEQFF.

The chain links TRBV5-4 to TRBJ2-6; D unresolved. V was shortened by 1 base and J by 0 bases, with 5 bases between the two germline ends. Germline loops: CDR1 SGHNT, CDR2 YYREEE (reference sequence). This CDR3 comprises 15 residues. The CDR3 nucleotides read TGTGCCAGCAGCTTGAGAGTCTCTGGGGCCAACGTCCTGACTTTC. Amino acids: CASSLRVSGANVLTF.

The chain links TRBV9 to TRBJ2-2; 9 nucleotides align to TRBD2. The CDR3 runs to 17 residues. The junction had 17 bases not matched to a gene; V was cut back by 7 bases and J by 7 bases. Germline values: CDR1 SGDLS, CDR2 YYNGEE. The CDR3 region is CASSSPTSGSGGGELFF. DNA for the CDR3: TGTGCCAGCTCATCCCCAACTAGCGGGTCGGGGGGCGGGGAGCTGTTTTTT.

J is TRBJ2-7 and V is TRBV19; D possibly corresponds to TRBD2 (6 bases). The CDR3 contains 14 residues. V was pared by 5 bases and J by 2 bases, with 13 bases between. Germline V gene sequence: CDR1 LNHDA, CDR2 SQIVND (reference sequence). CDR3 region: CASSRRDGAYEQYF. The CDR3 DNA sequence: TGTGCCAGTAGTCGGCGGGACGGAGCCTACGAGCAGTACTTC.

The CDR3 coding sequence is TGTGCCAGCACCAAACATGCGGGGCCCGAGACCCAGTACTTC. This sequence encodes CASTKHAGPETQYF. The V gene is TRBV6-5, the J gene TRBJ2-5; D might be TRBD2 (6 bases). The CDR3 sequence is 14 residues long. CDR1 and CDR2 from the germline V gene are MNHEY and SVGAGI. Trimming took off 7 bases at V and 5 bases at J, with 17 bases between the two ends.

A note on this clone: This specimen includes other DNA sequences encoding the same CDR3. The CDR3 reads CASSQGVTSTDTQYF. The CDR3 DNA is TGTGCCAGCAGCCAAGGAGTCACTAGCACAGATACGCAGTATTTT. The chain is built from TRBV3-1 (or the pseudogene TRBV3-2) and TRBJ2-3; D is ambiguous. The germline CDR1 and CDR2 sequences are LGHDT and YNNKEL (reference sequence). The CDR3 totals 15 residues. V was trimmed by 1 base and J by 0 bases, leaving 8 bases between them.

V gene TRBV5-1 combines with J gene TRBJ1-5; D might be TRBD1 (6 bases). Germline V gene sequence: CDR1 SGHRS, CDR2 YFSETQ. The CDR3 totals 15 residues. Trimming took 4 bases from V and 4 from J, leaving 15 bases between them. CDR3 nucleotide sequence: TGCGCCAGCAGCGAAACAGGACAGACTAATCAGCCCCAGCATTTT. This sequence encodes CASSETGQTNQPQHF.

The chain links TRBV2 to TRBJ1-3; D may be TRBD1 (6 bases). Germline V lookup: CDR1 SNHLY, CDR2 FYNNEI. The ends were cut back, 7 bases at V and 0 bases at J, with 13 bases in the middle. This CDR3 is built from 15 residues. CDR3 loop: CASIVGQNSGNTIYF. CDR3 coding DNA: TGTGCCAGCATTGTAGGACAGAACTCTGGAAACACCATATATTTT.

V is TRBV5-5 and J is TRBJ1-1; TRBD1 matches 9 bases. The CDR3 runs to 16 residues. Looked up from germline, CDR1 is SGHKS and CDR2 is YYEKEE (reference sequence). The trim removed 4 bases at V and 4 bases at J, leaving 11 bases unmatched. CDR3 amino acids: CASSETGTGLGTEAFF. CDR3 bases: TGTGCCAGCAGCGAAACCGGGACAGGGTTAGGCACTGAAGCTTTCTTT.

The V and J genes are TRBV11-3 and TRBJ2-7, with 7 nucleotides matching TRBD1. The CDR3 covers 15 residues. V was clipped by 3 bases and J by 2 bases; unmatched bases: 7. The germline V gene encodes CDR1 SGHNT and CDR2 YENEEA. DNA for the CDR3: TGTGCCAGCAGCTTTGGACAGGTAGTAGCCTACGAGCAGTACTTC. Translation: CASSFGQVVAYEQYF.

This rearrangement joins TRBV7-9 to TRBJ2-7, with D maybe TRBD2 (5 bases). Germline V gene data show CDR1 as SEHNR and CDR2 as FQNEAQ (reference sequence). This CDR3 comprises 15 residues. Trimming left V 5 bases short and J 2 bases short, with 16 bases between. Here the CDR3 reads CASSASRDRAYEQYF. The CDR3 DNA reads as TGTGCCAGCAGCGCGAGCCGGGATAGGGCCTACGAGCAGTACTTC.